The TCR beta chain described here comes from a study of shared clonotypes between healthy human individuals (dated by TCRdb to 2020 to 2021). The study in broad terms: The cohort comprised a couple of women and a few men aged 18 to 49 years. For each donor, three plates each were used for CD4 naive and CD4 memory, two plates were used for CD8 naive, and one plate was used for CD8 memory. Blood TCR repertoires of four to six healthy adults were deeply sequenced to estimate repertoire size and the extent of clonotype sharing between individuals. Different laboratories and diverse techniques were used to prepare libraries and sequence TCR repertoires, to increase sequencing depth and limit assay-specific biases. Leukapheresis yielded between about 0.9 and 9 billion PBMCs per donor.

What the work shows at the level of the full study, not this receptor alone: Clonotypes shared by all four sorted-subset donors showed higher generation probabilities than non-shared clonotypes. Sharing across four donors was observed for approximately 5% of naive CD4, over 3% of naive CD8, over 2% of memory CD4, and around 0.42% of memory CD8 clonotypes. Naive subsets generally had larger estimated clonotype richness than memory subsets. Sampling was restricted to blood, and TCR repertoires in tissues likely differ from the TCR repertoires found in blood. Pairwise subsampling led to the expectation that sequencing depth would affect the degree of clonotype sharing among donors. Incomplete sequencing was indicated by rarefaction of sorted-subset datasets, despite the large sequencing depth. The genetic and exposure-history diversity represented was limited by the small number of donors.

Healthy HIV-negative adults with no recently reported acute infections or vaccinations were included as donors. Every donor was a Caucasian adult living in Nashville, Tennessee, USA. Magnetic negative selection was used to enrich CD4+ T cells, after which naive cells were positively selected on CD45RA and the negative fraction became the memory subset. Blood was obtained by leukapheresis, after which PBMCs were separated by Ficoll-Histopaque density gradient centrifugation and cryopreserved in liquid nitrogen vapor phase. Analytical flow cytometry was used to check the purity and quantity of every magnetically sorted T cell population. Each sorted fraction had its genomic DNA isolated and then quantified by UV absorbance on a Nanodrop 2000c. Using the deep immunoSEQ assay, multiplex PCR amplified TCR CDR3 regions from genomic DNA. For each cell subset, the extracted genomic DNA was distributed evenly across all wells of several immunoSEQ 96-well plates, and each plate served as one replicate. For sorted subsets, 200 to 250 ng of genomic DNA, equivalent to around 31,000 T cell genomes, went into each replicate PCR. Purified libraries were quantified with a Qubit 3.0 fluorometer, sized on a Bioanalyzer 2100, and re-quantified with the KAPA Library Quantification kit. Every immunoSEQ 96-well plate was sequenced on a dedicated single-read 150-cycle Illumina NextSeq 550 flow cell. The authors processed their data as follows. Because the immunoSEQ output included only junctional sequences and no quality scores, the filtering could not be the same as the filtering used for full-length reads. Sequences were annotated with PyIR, a Python wrapper for IgBLAST v1.9, and V/J genes and CDR3 were assigned using IMGT germline references. Reads were removed for weak V/J assignments (E-value above 1e-6), missing CDR3, stop codons, out-of-frame junctions, or ambiguous translated residues. A V3J clonotype was defined by an identical inferred V gene, J gene, and CDR3 amino acid sequence. Percentage overlap between repertoires was computed as shared unique clonotypes divided by the size of the smaller repertoire. Richness of each repertoire was evaluated using RTK rarefaction, the Chao1 estimator, and Recon v2.1 estimates of unobserved clonotypes. Generation probabilities for all TCRbeta clonotypes obtained by the gDNA method from a handful of donors were computed using OLGA. TCRdb provides this immuneACCESS table in a form limited to in-frame rearrangements. Some clones are lacking; in checked studies, under half of them reflect an unresolved V gene, and why the rest are absent is not known. The V and J calls and clone size come from that table; D and trimming were worked out from the DNA. The sample records approximately 2.4 million clones, approximately 95% of which are singletons. Roughly 0.13% of the sample is taken by the ten largest.

The junction shows trimming of 2 bases on V and 9 bases on J, plus 8 bases between the germline ends. Per the germline V gene, SGHTA is the CDR1 and FQGNSA is the CDR2. Taken from cysteine to phenylalanine, the CDR3 has 12 residues. Only CDR3 DNA is held: 36 bases, read in frame from base 1. On this clone itself: Its binding antigen is unknown. Nothing much larger sits one base from this clone, and base qualities are not available.

The sequence is built from TRBV7-2 and TRBJ2-1; the D gene remains uncertain. The sequence derives from a man aged 18 to 35 in good health. Sequenced material: naive CD4+ T cells sorted from blood. The label giving this sample's cell subset or site can be read as: CD45RA+ positively selected. The DNA sequence is given as TGTGCCAGCAGCTTATCCCCCGTTGAGCAGTTCTTC. Its amino acids are CASSLSPVEQFF. The full variable domain, completed from the reference TRBV7-2 and TRBJ2-1 proteins outside the CDR3, reads GAGVSQSPSNKVTEKGKDVELRCDPISGHTALYWYRQSLGQGLEFLIYFQGNSAPDKSGLPSDRFSAERTGGSVSTLTIQRTQQEDSAVYLCASSLSPVEQFFGPGTRLTVL.